This T cell receptor (beta chain) was captured by sequencing in a study of cytomegalovirus exposure and HLA in healthy donors. Both 60 Vbeta primers and 13 Jbeta primers went into the PCR. Assay: immunoSEQ multiplex PCR; the TCRdb copy retains only in-frame clones and omits some. The profile shows about 120,000 clones, about 60% of them singletons. Comment on this clone: Its antigen is still unknown.

Study-level results: Across donors, presence/absence analyses took sequencing depth to be roughly uniform. TCR beta V- and J-gene trimming was later associated with a missense DCLRE1C variant. Most TCR sequences were seen very rarely across donors, but some public TCRs occurred in many.

Between the trimmed V and J ends, which lost 5 bases and 0 bases, there was a span of 7 bases. The CDR3 spans 13 residues. The V gene's germline CDR1 is MNHEY and CDR2 SVGAGI. Sequencing used PBMCs. This sequence joins TRBV6-5 and TRBJ1-1; D might be TRBD1 (6 bases). The sequence was obtained from a man between 35 and 55 years old in good health and CMV-seropositive. The CDR3 is CASSRTVNTEAFF. CDR3 DNA sequence: TGTGCCAGCAGTAGGACAGTGAACACTGAAGCTTTCTTT.